This is a list of T cell receptor beta chains from one sample in a study of T cell responses to AZD1222 COVID-19 vaccine. Profiled with immunoSEQ multiplex PCR; TCRdb holds only in-frame clones, not every one. The table shows 150,000 to 200,000 clones, with approximately 90% occurring only once. Sample: peripheral blood, taken 28 days after the second dose of the MenACWY control vaccine. These receptors were collected from an adult who received the MenACWY meningococcal vaccine as a control. The CDR3 runs from the conserved cysteine through the conserved F or W. The D gene is left open where the match is weak. Expanded clones are given a class, and other clones once, few, many or no size at all.

TRBJ1-3 | once | - | TRBV3-1/TRBV3-2 | CASSQARGIGNTIYF | TGTGCCAGCAGCCAAGCGCGGGGCATCGGAAACACCATATATTTT
TRBJ2-3 | - | - | TRBV9 | CASSVEGARTDTQYF | TGTGCCAGCAGCGTAGAGGGTGCCCGCACAGATACGCAGTATTTT
TRBJ2-7 | - | - | TRBV5-6 | CASSLANEQYF | TGTGCCAGCAGCTTGGCCAACGAGCAGTACTTC
TRBJ1-5 | - | - | TRBV6-5 | CASSYSGITQPQHF | TGTGCCAGCAGTTACTCGGGGATTACTCAGCCCCAGCATTTT
TRBJ2-7 | - | - | TRBV24-1 | CATSDWGRPRQRSYEQYF | TGTGCCACCAGTGATTGGGGGAGGCCCCGGCAGAGATCCTACGAGCAGTACTTC
TRBJ2-2 | - | - | TRBV3-1/TRBV3-2 | CASSQDVAGELFF | TGTGCCAGCAGCCAAGATGTCGCCGGGGAGCTGTTTTTT
TRBJ2-5 | - | - | TRBV7-9 | CASSLTGTLFQETQYF | TGTGCCAGCAGCTTAACCGGGACACTTTTCCAAGAGACCCAGTACTTC
TRBJ1-1 | - | - | TRBV6-5 | CASSKTGLNTEAFF | TGTGCCAGCAGCAAAACAGGCTTGAACACTGAAGCTTTCTTT
TRBJ2-7 | - | - | TRBV5-6 | CASSLAKGSYEQYF | TGTGCCAGCAGCTTGGCCAAGGGGTCCTACGAGCAGTACTTC
TRBJ2-1 | - | - | TRBV19 | CASSMDGTYNEQFF | TGTGCCAGTAGTATGGATGGAACCTACAATGAGCAGTTCTTC
TRBJ2-2 | - | TRBD1 | TRBV3-1/TRBV3-2 | CASSPGQVISGELFF | TGTGCCAGTTCCCCGGGACAGGTAATATCCGGGGAGCTGTTTTTT
TRBJ2-2 | - | - | TRBV3-1/TRBV3-2 | CASSQDHGQRELFF | TGTGCCAGCAGCCAAGATCACGGACAGAGAGAGCTGTTTTTT
TRBJ2-7 | - | - | TRBV10-3 | CAIRRSGPQTTYEQYF | TGTGCCATCAGGAGGAGCGGCCCTCAAACTACCTACGAGCAGTACTTC
TRBJ2-7 | - | TRBD1 | TRBV19 | CASSLDRGYEQYF | TGTGCCAGTAGCCTGGACAGGGGGTACGAGCAGTACTTC
TRBJ1-2 | - | - | TRBV15 | CATSPADSPGYGYTF | TGTGCCACCAGCCCAGCGGACAGCCCCGGTTATGGCTACACCTTC
TRBJ2-1 | - | TRBD2 | TRBV24-1 | CATSDHSGGGGEQFF | TGTGCCACCAGTGACCACTCGGGGGGGGGAGGTGAGCAGTTCTTC
TRBJ2-7 | once | TRBD1 | TRBV2 | CASSAGTGGTGSALYEQYF | TGTGCCAGCAGTGCAGGTACCGGTGGGACAGGGTCGGCTCTTTACGAGCAGTACTTC
TRBJ1-1 | - | - | TRBV18 | CASSPPSRALGAEAFF | TGTGCCAGCTCACCACCGTCGCGGGCCCTCGGGGCTGAAGCTTTCTTT
TRBJ2-7 | - | - | TRBV14 | CASSPGANKQYF | TGTGCCAGCAGCCCTGGGGCCAATAAGCAGTACTTC
TRBJ2-7 | once | TRBD2 | TRBV9 | CASSVEGSGIYEQYF | TGTGCCAGCAGCGTAGAGGGTAGCGGGATCTACGAGCAGTACTTC
TRBJ2-2 | - | - | TRBV13 | CASSLTRQTNTGELFF | TGTGCCAGCAGCCTAACCCGACAGACGAACACCGGGGAGCTGTTTTTT
TRBJ2-5 | few | - | TRBV19 | CASSIRQGETQYF | TGTGCCAGTAGTATTAGGCAGGGGGAGACCCAGTACTTC
TRBJ1-2 | - | - | TRBV10-3 | CAISESPQINYGYTF | TGTGCCATCAGTGAGTCGCCACAGATTAACTATGGCTACACCTTC
TRBJ2-7 | - | - | TRBV28 | CASSAIGLVDEQYF | TGTGCCAGCAGCGCTATCGGCCTCGTGGACGAGCAGTACTTC
TRBJ1-1 | - | - | TRBV19 | CASSDTGAPGTEAFF | TGTGCCAGTAGTGATACCGGGGCCCCGGGCACTGAAGCTTTCTTT
TRBJ2-5 | - | - | TRBV9 | CASSGASRETQYF | TGTGCCAGCAGCGGGGCTAGCAGGGAGACCCAGTACTTC
TRBJ2-2 | - | - | TRBV24-1 | CATSDSLGRTGELFF | TGTGCCACCAGTGATTCCCTCGGAAGGACCGGGGAGCTGTTTTTT
TRBJ1-6 | - | TRBD1 | TRBV11-2 | CASAPFRGTGGRGSPLHF | TGTGCCAGCGCACCCTTCAGGGGGACAGGCGGCAGAGGCTCACCCCTCCACTTT
TRBJ2-1 | - | TRBD2 | TRBV11-3 | CASSLGQETSGYNEQFF | TGTGCCAGCAGCTTAGGGCAGGAGACTAGCGGATACAATGAGCAGTTCTTC
TRBJ2-5 | - | - | TRBV12-3/TRBV12-4 | CASRRTGQETQYF | TGTGCCAGCAGGCGAACAGGTCAAGAGACCCAGTACTTC
TRBJ1-3 | - | - | TRBV9 | CASSPGVAGNTIYF | TGTGCCAGCAGCCCAGGGGTGGCTGGAAACACCATATATTTT
TRBJ2-1 | - | - | TRBV7-3 | CASSLGRVAYNEQFF | TGTGCCAGCAGCTTGGGCAGGGTGGCCTACAATGAGCAGTTCTTC
TRBJ1-2 | - | - | TRBV29-1 | CSVEGSHGYTF | TGCAGCGTGGAGGGGTCCCATGGCTACACCTTC
TRBJ1-4 | once | - | TRBV2 | CASSEGHSNEKLFF | TGTGCCAGCAGTGAGGGTCACTCGAATGAAAAACTGTTTTTT
TRBJ2-7 | once | - | TRBV15 | CATSRDPDSYEQYF | TGTGCCACCAGCCGAGACCCCGACAGCTACGAGCAGTACTTC
TRBJ1-4 | - | - | TRBV6-2/TRBV6-3 | CASSYHGQTSNEKLFF | TGTGCCAGCAGTTACCACGGACAGACTTCTAATGAAAAACTGTTTTTT
TRBJ2-3 | - | TRBD1 | TRBV12-3/TRBV12-4 | CASSIQGADTQYF | TGTGCCAGCAGTATACAGGGGGCAGATACGCAGTATTTT
TRBJ1-5 | - | - | TRBV5-6 | CASSPPGGPQHF | TGTGCCAGCAGCCCTCCGGGTGGTCCCCAGCATTTT
TRBJ1-1 | - | TRBD1 | TRBV7-8 | CASSRGTGHTEAFF | TGTGCCAGCAGTCGCGGGACAGGGCACACTGAAGCTTTCTTT
TRBJ2-7 | - | TRBD1 | TRBV11-3 | CASSSGTGAYEQYF | TGTGCCAGCAGCTCCGGGACAGGGGCGTACGAGCAGTACTTC
TRBJ2-2 | - | TRBD2 | TRBV28 | CASSLQGLAANTGELFF | TGTGCCAGCAGTCTTCAGGGACTAGCGGCGAACACCGGGGAGCTGTTTTTT
TRBJ1-3 | - | TRBD1 | TRBV5-4 | CASSKDRGRGNTIYF | TGTGCCAGCAGTAAGGACAGGGGGCGAGGAAACACCATATATTTT
TRBJ2-7 | - | - | TRBV28 | CASSLSGSEQYF | TGTGCCAGCAGTTTATCCGGGAGCGAGCAGTACTTC
TRBJ2-1 | - | - | TRBV15 | CATSRAVADPYNEQFF | TGTGCCACCAGCCGAGCGGTAGCGGACCCCTACAATGAGCAGTTCTTC
TRBJ1-5 | once | - | TRBV6-4 | CASSADYSNQPQHF | TGTGCCAGCAGTGCGGATTATAGCAATCAGCCCCAGCATTTT
TRBJ2-1 | - | TRBD2 | TRBV7-3 | CASSLGRGSSYNEQFF | TGTGCCAGCAGCCTGGGACGCGGGAGCTCCTACAATGAGCAGTTCTTC
TRBJ1-1 | - | - | TRBV10-2 | CASRGGVRNTEAFF | TGCGCCAGCAGAGGAGGGGTGAGGAACACTGAAGCTTTCTTT
TRBJ1-2 | - | - | TRBV20-1 | CSAGEELSYTF | TGCAGTGCTGGGGAGGAGCTGAGCTACACCTTC
TRBJ1-1 | few | - | TRBV29-1 | CSGGWATVGRLNTEAFF | TGCAGCGGGGGGTGGGCCACAGTGGGACGGCTGAACACTGAAGCTTTCTTT
TRBJ2-7 | - | - | TRBV6-5 | CASSSIGVPMGQYF | TGTGCCAGCAGTTCGATCGGGGTCCCCATGGGGCAGTACTTC
TRBJ1-2 | - | TRBD1 | TRBV5-8 | CASSLQGAHGYTF | TGTGCCAGCAGCTTACAGGGGGCCCATGGCTACACCTTC
TRBJ1-5 | many | - | TRBV28 | CASSLGIGNQPQHF | TGTGCCAGCAGTTTGGGTATAGGCAATCAGCCCCAGCATTTT
TRBJ2-3 | - | - | TRBV7-2 | CASTLGVGGGSTDTQYF | TGTGCCAGCACCCTGGGAGTGGGAGGGGGAAGCACAGATACGCAGTATTTT
TRBJ1-5 | - | - | TRBV3-1/TRBV3-2 | CASSPGTFGQPQHF | TGTGCCAGCAGTCCCGGGACATTTGGACAGCCCCAGCATTTT
TRBJ2-7 | - | - | TRBV21-1 | CASPRGSGGFYEQYF | TGTGCCAGCCCCAGAGGGAGCGGGGGTTTCTACGAGCAGTACTTC
TRBJ1-6 | - | - | TRBV3-1/TRBV3-2 | CASSHVSGGWSPLHF | TGTGCCAGCAGCCACGTTTCTGGGGGTTGGTCACCCCTCCACTTT
TRBJ2-1 | - | - | TRBV10-1 | CASSESGPSSYNEQFF | TGCGCCAGCAGTGAGTCGGGCCCGAGCTCCTACAATGAGCAGTTCTTC
TRBJ2-7 | - | - | TRBV5-6 | CASPSDEQYF | TGTGCCAGCCCTTCCGACGAGCAGTACTTC
TRBJ2-4 | - | - | TRBV5-8 | CASRLNIQYF | TGTGCCAGCAGATTAAACATTCAGTACTTC
TRBJ1-5 | - | - | TRBV30 | CAWSASRGRKQPQHF | TGTGCCTGGAGTGCCTCACGAGGGAGGAAACAGCCCCAGCATTTT